A single sample is the source of the 6 T cell receptor beta chains below, sequenced in a study of blood T cell repertoires in COVID-19. The assay was immunoSEQ multiplex PCR, and TCRdb's table has in-frame clones only and misses some. Counted here are 200,000 to 250,000 clones, about 80% occurring once; the ten biggest clones make up 14% to 15%. Sequencing was done on a sample of PBMCs or T cells enriched from blood (not recorded which). These receptors were collected from a man between 35 and 55 years old who had recovered from COVID-19.

V is TRBV4-1 and J is TRBJ2-3; 7 bases map to TRBD2. The junction had 10 bases not matched to a gene; V was cut back by 2 bases and J by 2 bases. The CDR3 is 17 amino acids. Germline assignment: CDR1 MGHRA and CDR2 YSYEKL. Here the CDR3 DNA reads TGCGCCAGCAGCCAACCTTCGGGCGGGAGATTCACAGATACGCAGTATTTT. Protein: CASSQPSGGRFTDTQYF.

J is TRBJ1-2 and V is TRBV19; TRBD1 matches at 10 bases. Trimming removed 6 bases from V and 8 bases from J; junction bases left unmatched: 12. CDR1 and CDR2 (germline): LNHDA, SQIVND (reference sequence). CDR3 length equals 15 residues. CDR3 bases: TGTGCCAGTAGCATCCGGGACAGGGGATCAGAGGGCTACACCTTC. It codes for CASSIRDRGSEGYTF.

The chain recombines TRBV15 with TRBJ2-1, with D possibly matching TRBD2 (6 bases). The CDR3 has 15 residues. The germline V and J ends were trimmed by 5 bases and 4 bases, with 15 bases remaining between them. From germline, CDR1 is LNHNV and CDR2 YYDKDF (reference sequence). The CDR3, as DNA: TGTGCCACCAGCCGACTAACTAGCTATTACAATGAGCAGTTCTTC. Translating it yields CATSRLTSYYNEQFF.

V and J are TRBV27 and TRBJ1-5; D unresolved. Germline CDR1 MNHEY, CDR2 SMNVEV (reference sequence). The ends were cut back, 1 base at V and 7 bases at J, with 14 bases in the middle. The CDR3 covers 15 residues. The CDR3: CASSLYSNLLQPQHF. The CDR3, as DNA: TGTGCCAGCAGTTTATACAGCAATCTTTTGCAGCCCCAGCATTTT.

The V call is TRBV29-1, the J call TRBJ2-7; D is unresolved. Trimming shortened V by 1 base and J by 1 base, and 11 bases separated the two germline ends. CDR1 is SQVTM and CDR2 is ANQGSEA in the germline V gene. The CDR3 runs 14 residues. CDR3 sequence (DNA): TGCAGCGTTGAAGTAGAGTTAGATTCCTACGAGCAGTACTTC. As protein: CSVEVELDSYEQYF.

This clone was picked up a small number of times. The genes are TRBV5-1 and TRBJ1-1; D is possibly TRBD1 (5 bases). V was shortened by 0 bases and J by 2 bases, with 14 bases between the two germline ends. The length of the CDR3 is 16 residues. CDR1 is SGHRS, CDR2 YFSETQ, per germline. The CDR3: CASSLAFRGSNTEAFF. The CDR3 DNA reads TGCGCCAGCAGCTTGGCCTTTCGGGGGAGCAACACTGAAGCTTTCTTT.